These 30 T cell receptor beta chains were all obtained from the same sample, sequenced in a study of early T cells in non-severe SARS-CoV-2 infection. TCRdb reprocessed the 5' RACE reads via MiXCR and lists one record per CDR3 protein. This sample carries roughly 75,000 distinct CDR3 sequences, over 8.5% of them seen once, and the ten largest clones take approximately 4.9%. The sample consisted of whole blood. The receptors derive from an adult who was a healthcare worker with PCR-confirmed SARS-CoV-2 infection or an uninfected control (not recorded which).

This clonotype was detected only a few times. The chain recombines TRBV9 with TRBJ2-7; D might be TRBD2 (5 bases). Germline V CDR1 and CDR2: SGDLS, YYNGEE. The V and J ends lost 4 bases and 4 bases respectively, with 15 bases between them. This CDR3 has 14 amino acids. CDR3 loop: CASSPLAGGYEQYF. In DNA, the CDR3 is TGTGCCAGCAGCCCCCTGGCAGGAGGTTACGAGCAGTACTTC.

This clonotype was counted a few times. CDR3 sequence (DNA): TGTGCCTTGGTCGGGACAGGGAACACTGAAGCTTTCTTT. Encoded protein: CALVGTGNTEAFF. The chain joins TRBV30 to TRBJ1-1, with 8 positions matching TRBD1. Germline V CDR1 and CDR2: GTSNPN, SVGIG (reference sequence). Trimming cost V 7 bases and J 1 base; bases outside gene matches: 5. The CDR3 sequence is 13 residues long.

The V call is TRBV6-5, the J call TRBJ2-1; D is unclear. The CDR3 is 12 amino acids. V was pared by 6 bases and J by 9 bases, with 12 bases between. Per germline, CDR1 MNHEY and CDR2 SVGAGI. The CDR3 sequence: CASRAFVGEQFF. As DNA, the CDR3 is TGTGCCAGCAGAGCGTTCGTCGGTGAGCAGTTCTTC.

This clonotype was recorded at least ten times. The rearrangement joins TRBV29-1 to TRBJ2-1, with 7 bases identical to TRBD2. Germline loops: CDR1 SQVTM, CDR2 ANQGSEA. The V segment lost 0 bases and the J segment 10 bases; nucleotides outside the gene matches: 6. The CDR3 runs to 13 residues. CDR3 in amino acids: CSVEDGPGGEQFF. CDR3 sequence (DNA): TGCAGCGTTGAAGACGGTCCGGGAGGAGAGCAGTTCTTC.

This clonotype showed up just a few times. The CDR3 spells CASSPEGLAGEVSQYEQYF. The CDR3 DNA follows: TGCGCCAGCAGCCCCGAGGGACTAGCGGGAGAAGTATCTCAGTACGAGCAGTACTTC. This chain uses TRBV5-1 with TRBJ2-7, with 14 bases that match TRBD2. The germline V gene encodes CDR1 SGHRS and CDR2 YFSETQ. The V segment lost 4 bases and the J segment 4 bases; nucleotides outside the gene matches: 16. This CDR3 is 19 amino acids long.

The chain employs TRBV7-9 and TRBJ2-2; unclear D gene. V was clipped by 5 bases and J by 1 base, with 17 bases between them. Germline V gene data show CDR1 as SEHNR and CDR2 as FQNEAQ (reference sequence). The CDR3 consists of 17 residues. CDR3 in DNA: TGTGCCAGCAGCCCCCCCGGTACGGCCGTGAACACCGGGGAGCTGTTTTTT. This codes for CASSPPGTAVNTGELFF.

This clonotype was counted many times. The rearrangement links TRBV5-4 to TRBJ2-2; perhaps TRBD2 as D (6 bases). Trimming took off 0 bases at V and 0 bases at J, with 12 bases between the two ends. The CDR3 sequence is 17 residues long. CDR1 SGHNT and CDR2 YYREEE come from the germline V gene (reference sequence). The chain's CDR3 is CASSLAGRGANTGELFF. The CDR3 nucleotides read TGTGCCAGCAGCTTGGCCGGGCGCGGGGCGAACACCGGGGAGCTGTTTTTT.

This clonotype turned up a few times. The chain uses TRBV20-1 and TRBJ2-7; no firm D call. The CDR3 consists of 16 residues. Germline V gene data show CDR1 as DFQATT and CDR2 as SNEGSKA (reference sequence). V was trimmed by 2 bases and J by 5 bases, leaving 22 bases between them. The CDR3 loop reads CSARPTNRVSPHEQYF. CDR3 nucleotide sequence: TGCAGTGCTAGACCTACCAACCGAGTTTCTCCCCACGAGCAGTACTTC.

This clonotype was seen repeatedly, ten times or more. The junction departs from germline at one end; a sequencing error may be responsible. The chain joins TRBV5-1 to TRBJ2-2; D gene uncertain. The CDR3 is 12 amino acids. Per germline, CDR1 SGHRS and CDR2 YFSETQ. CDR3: CASSPYTGELFF. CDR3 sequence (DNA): TGTGCCAGCAGCCCCTACACCGGGGAGCTGTTTTTT.

CDR3 residues: CASSLMAGVTTDTQYF. The DNA for the CDR3 is TGTGCCAGCAGCTTAATGGCGGGAGTGACCACAGATACGCAGTATTTT. The J gene is TRBJ2-3, the V gene TRBV7-6; 7 bases agree with TRBD2. V lost 2 bases and J lost 2; bases outside the gene matches: 7. Germline lookup yields CDR1 SGHVS and CDR2 FNYEAQ. This CDR3 contains 16 residues.

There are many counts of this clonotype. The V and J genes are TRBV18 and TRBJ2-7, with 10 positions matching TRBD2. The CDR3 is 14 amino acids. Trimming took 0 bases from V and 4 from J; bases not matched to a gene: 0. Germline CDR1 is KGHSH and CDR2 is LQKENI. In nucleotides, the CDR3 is TGTGCCAGCTCACCACCGGGACTAGCGTACGAGCAGTACTTC. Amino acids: CASSPPGLAYEQYF.

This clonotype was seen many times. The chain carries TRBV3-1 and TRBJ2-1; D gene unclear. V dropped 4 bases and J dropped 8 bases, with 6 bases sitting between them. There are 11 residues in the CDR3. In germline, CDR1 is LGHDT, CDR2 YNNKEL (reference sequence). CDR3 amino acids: CASSLQDEQFF. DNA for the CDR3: TGTGCCAGCAGCCTTCAGGATGAGCAGTTCTTC.

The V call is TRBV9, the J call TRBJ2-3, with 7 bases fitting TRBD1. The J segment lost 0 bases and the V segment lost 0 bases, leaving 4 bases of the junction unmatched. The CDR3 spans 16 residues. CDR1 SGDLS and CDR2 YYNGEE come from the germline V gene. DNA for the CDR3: TGTGCCAGCAGCGTAGATGCAGGGGGTAGCACAGATACGCAGTATTTT. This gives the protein CASSVDAGGSTDTQYF.

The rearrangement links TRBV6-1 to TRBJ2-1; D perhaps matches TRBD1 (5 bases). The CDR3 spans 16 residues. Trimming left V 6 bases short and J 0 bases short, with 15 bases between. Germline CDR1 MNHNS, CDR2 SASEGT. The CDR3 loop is CASRGSGKSSYNEQFF. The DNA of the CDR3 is TGTGCCAGCAGGGGTTCAGGGAAGAGCTCCTACAATGAGCAGTTCTTC.

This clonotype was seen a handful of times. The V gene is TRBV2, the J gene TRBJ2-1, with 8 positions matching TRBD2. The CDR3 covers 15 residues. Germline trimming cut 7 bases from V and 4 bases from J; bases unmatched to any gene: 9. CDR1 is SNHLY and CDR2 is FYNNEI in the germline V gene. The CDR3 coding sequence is TGTGCCAGCAACCAACTAGCGGACCTTTACAATGAGCAGTTCTTC. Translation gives CASNQLADLYNEQFF.

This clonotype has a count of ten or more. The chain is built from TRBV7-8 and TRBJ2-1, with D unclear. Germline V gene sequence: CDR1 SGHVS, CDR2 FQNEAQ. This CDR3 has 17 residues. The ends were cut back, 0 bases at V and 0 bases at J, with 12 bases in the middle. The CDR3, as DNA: TGTGCCAGCAGCTTAGCGAGGCGGATCCGCTCCTACAATGAGCAGTTCTTC. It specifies CASSLARRIRSYNEQFF.

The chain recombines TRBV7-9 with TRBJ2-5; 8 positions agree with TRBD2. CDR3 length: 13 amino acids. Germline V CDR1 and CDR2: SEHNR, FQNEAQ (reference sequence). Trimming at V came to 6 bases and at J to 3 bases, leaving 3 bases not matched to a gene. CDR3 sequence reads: CASRTSGEETQYF. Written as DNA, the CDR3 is TGTGCCAGCAGAACTAGCGGCGAAGAGACCCAGTACTTC.

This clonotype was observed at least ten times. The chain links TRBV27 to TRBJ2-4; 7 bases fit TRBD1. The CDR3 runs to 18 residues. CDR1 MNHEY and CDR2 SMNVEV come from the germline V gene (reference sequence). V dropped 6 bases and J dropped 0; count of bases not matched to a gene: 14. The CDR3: CASRPTKWDSTAKNIQYF. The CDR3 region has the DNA TGTGCCAGCAGACCTACAAAATGGGACAGCACAGCCAAAAACATTCAGTACTTC.

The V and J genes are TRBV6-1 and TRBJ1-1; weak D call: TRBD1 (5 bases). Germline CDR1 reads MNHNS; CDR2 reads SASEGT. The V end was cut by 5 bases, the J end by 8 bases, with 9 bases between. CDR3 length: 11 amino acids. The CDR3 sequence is CASSRQLEAFF. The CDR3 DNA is TGTGCCAGCAGTAGACAGCTGGAAGCTTTCTTT.

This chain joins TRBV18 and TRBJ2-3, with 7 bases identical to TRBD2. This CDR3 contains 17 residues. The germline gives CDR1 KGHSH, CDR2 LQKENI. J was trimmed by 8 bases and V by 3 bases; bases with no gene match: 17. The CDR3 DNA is TGTGCCAGCTCACCCCCTGGGGGGACTACCCATACGAGTACGCAGTATTTT. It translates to CASSPPGGTTHTSTQYF.

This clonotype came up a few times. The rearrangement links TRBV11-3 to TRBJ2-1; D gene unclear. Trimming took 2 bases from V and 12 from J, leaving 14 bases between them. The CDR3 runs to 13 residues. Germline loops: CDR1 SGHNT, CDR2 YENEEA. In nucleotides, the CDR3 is TGTGCCAGCAGCTTAACCCCCGCCCTCGCGCAGTTCTTC. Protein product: CASSLTPALAQFF.

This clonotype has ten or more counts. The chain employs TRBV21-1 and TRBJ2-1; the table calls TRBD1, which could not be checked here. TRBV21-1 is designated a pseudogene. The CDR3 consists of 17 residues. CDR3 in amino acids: CASSTWGAGGAGNEQFF. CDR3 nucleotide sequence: TGTGCCAGCAGCACCTGGGGAGCAGGGGGCGCCGGCAATGAGCAGTTCTTC.

The DNA for the CDR3 is TGTGCCAGCAGACCTCACCGACTAGCGGTCCAAGAGACCCAGTACTTC. Protein: CASRPHRLAVQETQYF. This rearrangement joins TRBV27 to TRBJ2-5, with 9 positions matching TRBD2. CDR3 length: 16 residues. V trimming: 6 bases; J trimming: 1 base; junction bases outside the gene matches: 9. CDR1 and CDR2 from the germline V gene are MNHEY and SMNVEV (reference sequence).

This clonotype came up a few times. The CDR3 spells CAISESDTQYF. DNA of the CDR3: TGTGCCATCAGTGAGTCCGATACGCAGTATTTT. The chain links TRBV10-3 to TRBJ2-3; D remains unclear. CDR1 and CDR2 from the germline V gene are ENHRY and SYGVKD. The CDR3 has 11 amino acids. V lost 0 bases and J lost 6, with 1 base in between.

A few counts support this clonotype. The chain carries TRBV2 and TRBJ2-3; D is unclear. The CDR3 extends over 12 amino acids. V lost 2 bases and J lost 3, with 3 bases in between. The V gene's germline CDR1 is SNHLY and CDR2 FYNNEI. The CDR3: CASSEWTDTQYF. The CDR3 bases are TGTGCCAGCAGTGAATGGACAGATACGCAGTATTTT. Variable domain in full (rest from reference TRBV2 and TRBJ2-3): EPEVTQTPSHQVTQMGQEVILRCVPISNHLYFYWYRQILGQKVEFLVSFYNNEISEKSEIFDDQFSVERPDGSNFTLKIRSTKLEDSAMYFCASSEWTDTQYFGPGTRLTVL.

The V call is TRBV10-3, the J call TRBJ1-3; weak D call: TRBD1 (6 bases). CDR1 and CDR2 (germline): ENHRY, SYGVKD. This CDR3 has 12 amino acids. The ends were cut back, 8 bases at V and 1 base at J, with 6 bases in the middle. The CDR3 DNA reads TGTGCCATCGGACAGTCTGGAAACACCATATATTTT. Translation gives CAIGQSGNTIYF.

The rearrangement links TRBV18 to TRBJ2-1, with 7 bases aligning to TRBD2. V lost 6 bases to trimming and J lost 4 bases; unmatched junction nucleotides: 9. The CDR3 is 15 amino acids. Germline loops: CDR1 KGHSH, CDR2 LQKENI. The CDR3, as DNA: TGTGCCAGCTCGCCTGGGGAGGGCCGATACAATGAGCAGTTCTTC. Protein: CASSPGEGRYNEQFF.

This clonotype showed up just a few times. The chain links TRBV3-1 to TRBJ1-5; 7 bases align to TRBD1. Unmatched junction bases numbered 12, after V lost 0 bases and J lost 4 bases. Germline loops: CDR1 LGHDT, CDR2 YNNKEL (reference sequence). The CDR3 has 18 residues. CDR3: CASSQERGQRVGNQPQHF. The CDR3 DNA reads TGTGCCAGCAGCCAAGAAAGGGGACAGCGGGTCGGAAATCAGCCCCAGCATTTT.

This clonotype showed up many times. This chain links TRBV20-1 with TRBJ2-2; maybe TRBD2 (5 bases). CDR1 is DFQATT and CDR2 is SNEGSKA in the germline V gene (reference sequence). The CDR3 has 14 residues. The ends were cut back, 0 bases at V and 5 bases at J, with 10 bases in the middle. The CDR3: CSARDPRGTGELFF. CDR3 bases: TGCAGTGCTAGAGACCCCCGGGGTACCGGGGAGCTGTTTTTT.

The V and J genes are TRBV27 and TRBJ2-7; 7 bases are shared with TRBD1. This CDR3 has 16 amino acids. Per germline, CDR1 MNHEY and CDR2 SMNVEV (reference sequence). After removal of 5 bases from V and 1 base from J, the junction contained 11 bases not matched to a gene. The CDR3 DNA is TGTGCCAGCAGTCCGGTTGACAGGGTAGTTTCCTACGAGCAGTACTTC. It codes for CASSPVDRVVSYEQYF.